Listed below are T cell receptor beta chains from one sample, sequenced in a study of glioma-infiltrating T cells. TCRdb used MiXCR to reprocess the multiplex PCR reads, holding one entry per CDR3 protein. The sample lists roughly 130,000 distinct CDR3 sequences, about 25% seen once, with about a quarter in the top ten. Sequenced material: glioma tissue, nonneoplastic brain tissue, or PBMCs (not recorded which). Receptor source: a human donor with low-grade glioma or glioblastoma, undergoing nonglioma brain surgery, or in good health (not recorded which). The CDR3 runs from the conserved cysteine through the conserved F or W. Each record gives: D gene, J gene, clone size, V gene, CDR3 protein, CDR3 DNA. D genes are given only for firm matches. Clone size is shown for a subset of rows, as once, few, many or a class of expanded clone.

>.|TRBJ1-1|many|TRBV6-1
CASITDPNTEAFF
TGTGCCAGCATAACTGACCCGAACACTGAAGCTTTCTTT
>.|TRBJ1-5|few|TRBV3-1
CASSQDPNQPQHF
TGTGCCAGCAGCCAAGATCCCAATCAGCCCCAGCATTTT
>.|TRBJ2-1|many|TRBV7-2
CASSLIRITDEQFF
TGTGCCAGCAGCCTCATTAGGATTACGGATGAGCAGTTCTTC
>.|TRBJ1-1|.|TRBV20-1
CSAVPPGVTEAFF
TGCAGTGCTGTGCCCCCCGGGGTTACTGAAGCTTTCTTT
>TRBD2|TRBJ2-1|.|TRBV20-1
CSARDAGGAYEQFF
TGCAGTGCTAGAGATGCCGGGGGGGCGTATGAGCAGTTCTTC
>TRBD2|TRBJ2-5|few|TRBV14
CASSQTPGLAMETQYF
TGTGCCAGCAGCCAAACCCCGGGACTAGCGATGGAGACCCAGTACTTC
>.|TRBJ2-1|many|TRBV24-1
CATSDSSRVDEQFF
TGTGCCACCAGTGACTCTAGCAGGGTCGATGAGCAGTTCTTC
>.|TRBJ1-1|few|TRBV7-6
CASSLAGQRNTEAFF
TGTGCCAGCAGCTTAGCTGGGCAGCGGAACACTGAAGCTTTCTTT
>.|TRBJ1-2|few|TRBV7-9
CASSSEGSGGYTF
TGTGCCAGCAGCTCCGAGGGGTCTGGTGGCTACACCTTC
>TRBD2|TRBJ2-5|many|TRBV20-1
CSARGKRGAETQYF
TGCAGTGCCCGGGGGAAGCGGGGGGCGGAGACCCAGTACTTC
>.|TRBJ1-5|.|TRBV28
CASRGVSGQPQHF
TGTGCCAGCCGCGGGGTTTCGGGGCAGCCCCAGCATTTT
>.|TRBJ2-1|many|TRBV6-1
CASTWGSYSYNEQFF
TGTGCCAGCACTTGGGGCAGTTACTCCTACAATGAGCAGTTCTTC
>.|TRBJ1-1|many|TRBV6-1
CASSGLNTEAFF
TGTGCCAGCAGTGGCTTGAACACTGAAGCTTTCTTT
>TRBD2|TRBJ2-1|.|TRBV5-1
CASSPSSGGVLGEQFF
TGCGCCAGCAGCCCGTCTAGCGGGGGGGTTCTGGGCGAGCAGTTCTTC
>.|TRBJ2-5|few|TRBV7-2
CASSLAGRGGQYF
TGTGCCAGCAGCTTAGCGGGGAGGGGGGGCCAGTACTTC
>TRBD1|TRBJ1-2|.|TRBV29-1
CSVYRDRVGYTF
TGCAGCGTATACCGGGACAGGGTTGGCTACACCTTC
>.|TRBJ1-5|.|TRBV2
CASSGGGQPQHF
TGTGCCAGCAGTGGGGGGGGCCAGCCCCAGCATTTT
>.|TRBJ1-5|.|TRBV6-1
CASSDPGLLDQPQHF
TGTGCCAGCAGTGACCCAGGTCTCCTCGATCAGCCCCAGCATTTT
>TRBD1|TRBJ1-1|.|TRBV18
CASSTGVPNTEAFF
TGTGCCAGCTCTACAGGGGTCCCTAACACTGAAGCTTTCTTT
>TRBD1|TRBJ1-6|.|TRBV7-8
CASSLVGGGSPLHF
TGTGCCAGCAGCTTAGTAGGGGGCGGTTCACCCCTCCACTTT
>TRBD2|TRBJ2-3|.|TRBV4-2
CASSQAPSGGGPDTQYF
TGTGCCAGCAGCCAAGCCCCCAGCGGGGGGGGCCCCGATACGCAGTATTTT
>.|TRBJ1-1|many|TRBV27
CASSTGSAEAFF
TGTGCCAGCAGTACAGGGAGCGCTGAAGCTTTCTTT
>.|TRBJ2-3|few|TRBV6-6
CASSYSKYFHRGPQADTQYF
TGTGCCAGCAGTTACTCGAAGTACTTCCATAGAGGGCCCCAAGCAGATACGCAGTATTTT
>TRBD1|TRBJ1-2|.|TRBV24-1
CATSDFDRAYGYTF
TGTGCCACCAGTGATTTTGACAGGGCCTATGGCTACACCTTC
>.|TRBJ2-5|few|TRBV19
CASSIKQTQYF
TGTGCCAGTAGTATTAAGCAGACCCAGTACTTC
>.|TRBJ2-5|.|TRBV6-6
CASSYSDSWRETQYF
TGTGCCAGCAGTTACTCAGACTCGTGGAGAGAGACCCAGTACTTC
>TRBD2|TRBJ2-5|many|TRBV20-1
CSAPDPGLAGGPGETQYF
TGCAGTGCCCCCGACCCGGGACTAGCGGGGGGGCCGGGAGAGACCCAGTACTTC
>.|TRBJ2-3|few|TRBV7-6
CASSRRGSGTDTQYF
TGTGCCAGCAGCCGTCGGGGGAGCGGCACAGATACGCAGTATTTT
>TRBD2|TRBJ2-1|.|TRBV6-2/TRBV6-3
CASSYTGTSGGANEQFF
TGTGCCAGCAGTTACACCGGGACTAGCGGGGGGGCCAATGAGCAGTTCTTC
>TRBD2|TRBJ2-1|.|TRBV20-1
CVKQAGGGNNEQFF
TGCGTCAAGCAGGCGGGGGGGGGGAACAATGAGCAGTTCTTC
>TRBD2|TRBJ2-5|few|TRBV7-2
CASSLAPAGPQETQYF
TGTGCCAGCAGCTTAGCACCAGCGGGGCCGCAAGAGACCCAGTACTTC
>.|TRBJ1-5|few|TRBV24-1
CATSDRSNQPQHF
TGTGCCACCAGTGATAGGAGCAATCAGCCCCAGCATTTT
>.|TRBJ2-3|.|TRBV7-2
CASSTRRRAGGAQYF
TGTGCCAGCAGCACCAGGAGGCGAGCCGGAGGCGCGCAGTATTTT
>.|TRBJ1-1|many|TRBV10-3
CAISEEGTEAFF
TGTGCCATCAGTGAGGAGGGCACTGAAGCTTTCTTT
>TRBD2|TRBJ2-1|few|TRBV7-8
CASSAAVLAGGPEQFF
TGTGCCAGCAGCGCAGCGGTGTTAGCGGGGGGGCCTGAGCAGTTCTTC
>TRBD2|TRBJ2-5|many|TRBV10-2
CATRTSGTQETQYF
TGCGCCACCAGGACTAGCGGGACCCAAGAGACCCAGTACTTC
>.|TRBJ1-2|many|TRBV15
CATSRDATANYGYTF
TGTGCCACCAGCAGAGATGCGACAGCTAACTATGGCTACACCTTC